This passage covers 18 T cell receptor beta chains from one sample sequenced in a study of chronic HIV infection and antiretroviral therapy. One entry per CDR3 protein results from TCRdb running MiXCR on the 5' RACE reads. The data contain 25,000 to 35,000 distinct CDR3 sequences, around 8.6% of them singletons. The sample comprised peripheral blood. The receptor set was obtained from an adult who had HIV and had not received antiretroviral therapy, or was an uninfected healthy control (not recorded which).

This chain connects TRBV29-1 to TRBJ2-4; D uncertain. Germline V lookup: CDR1 SQVTM, CDR2 ANQGSEA. V lost 5 bases, J lost 8 bases, and 19 bases lay in between. CDR3 length: 14 residues. CDR3 nucleotide sequence: TGCAGCGTTAAGGATTTAGGATTACGCGACATTCAGTACTTC. Residues: CSVKDLGLRDIQYF.

The chain has TRBV7-9 and TRBJ2-1; the D is unclear. Deletions cut 3 bases from V and 5 bases from J, with 2 bases between. From germline, CDR1 is SEHNR and CDR2 FQNEAQ (reference sequence). The CDR3 covers 11 residues. The CDR3 loop reads CASSLNNEQFF. CDR3 sequence (DNA): TGTGCCAGCAGCTTGAACAATGAGCAGTTCTTC. Combining the CDR3 with reference TRBV7-9 and TRBJ2-1 gives the whole variable domain DTGVSQNPRHKITKRGQNVTFRCDPISEHNRLYWYRQTLGQGPEFLTYFQNEAQLEKSRLLSDRFSAERPKGSFSTLEIQRTEQGDSAMYLCASSLNNEQFFGPGTRLTVL.

The chain recombines TRBV3-1 with TRBJ2-7, with D uncertain. Germline V gene data show CDR1 as LGHDT and CDR2 as YNNKEL (reference sequence). The V end was cut by 0 bases, the J end by 7 bases, with 10 bases between. The length of the CDR3 is 13 residues. CDR3 coding DNA: TGTGCCAGCAGCCAAGACCTTGTAGGGGAGCAGTACTTC. This codes for CASSQDLVGEQYF.

The chain carries TRBV2 and TRBJ2-7, with D perhaps TRBD1 (6 bases). Germline V gives CDR1 SNHLY, CDR2 FYNNEI. Trimming cost V 6 bases and J 5 bases, with 17 bases left between them. The CDR3 runs 14 residues. The CDR3 bases are TGTGCCAGCAGGCTGGGTCAGGGGCGCCACGAGCAGTACTTC. Its protein product is CASRLGQGRHEQYF. The full variable domain, rest sourced from reference TRBV2 and TRBJ2-7, is EPEVTQTPSHQVTQMGQEVILRCVPISNHLYFYWYRQILGQKVEFLVSFYNNEISEKSEIFDDQFSVERPDGSNFTLKIRSTKLEDSAMYFCASRLGQGRHEQYFGPGTRLTVT.

The table lists this clonotype with a few counts. The chain recombines TRBV5-4 with TRBJ2-1, with a weak D call TRBD2 (5 bases). The CDR3 runs to 14 residues. Trimming took off 6 bases at V and 5 bases at J, with 15 bases between the two ends. CDR1 is SGHNT and CDR2 is YYREEE in the germline V gene (reference sequence). CDR3 sequence: CASMAPPGNNEQFF. In nucleotides, the CDR3 is TGTGCCAGCATGGCCCCCCCGGGAAACAATGAGCAGTTCTTC. Variable domain in full (rest from reference TRBV5-4 and TRBJ2-1): ETGVTQSPTHLIKTRGQQVTLRCSSQSGHNTVSWYQQALGQGPQFIFQYYREEENGRGNFPPRFSGLQFPNYSSELNVNALELDDSALYLCASMAPPGNNEQFFGPGTRLTVL.

This clonotype was detected ten times or more. The chain carries TRBV5-1 and TRBJ2-3; weak D call: TRBD1 (5 bases). V shed 0 bases and J shed 0 bases, with 8 bases lying between them. This CDR3 is 15 amino acids long. The germline gives CDR1 SGHRS, CDR2 YFSETQ. The CDR3 sequence is CASSLGTPSTDTQYF. The DNA of the CDR3 is TGCGCCAGCAGCTTGGGGACACCTAGCACAGATACGCAGTATTTT.

By share, this clonotype counts as medium-sized (0.01 to 0.1%). V gene TRBV7-2 combines with J gene TRBJ1-1; perhaps TRBD1 as D (6 bases). Trimming stripped 4 bases from V and 4 bases from J, with 13 bases between. CDR1 and CDR2 (germline): SGHTA, FQGNSA. This CDR3 is built from 14 residues. The chain's CDR3 is CASSSQGFGTEAFF. In DNA, the CDR3 is TGTGCCAGCAGCTCACAGGGCTTCGGCACTGAAGCTTTCTTT.

The gene calls are TRBV5-1 and TRBJ1-1; no reliable D call. Germline V gene lookup returns CDR1 SGHRS and CDR2 YFSETQ. This CDR3 has 13 residues. Deletions cut 4 bases from V and 1 base from J, with 8 bases between. Here the CDR3 DNA reads TGCGCCAGCAGCGCCCGACAGAACACTGAAGCTTTCTTT. This gives the protein CASSARQNTEAFF.

This clonotype was seen many times. The chain has TRBV7-8 and TRBJ1-5; D gene uncertain. Between the trimmed V and J ends, which lost 2 bases and 6 bases, there was a span of 8 bases. This CDR3 region has 13 residues. Germline V gives CDR1 SGHVS, CDR2 FQNEAQ. The CDR3 coding sequence is TGTGCCAGCAGCTTATCCGGAGGTCAGCCCCAGCATTTT. Amino acid sequence: CASSLSGGQPQHF.

This clonotype was detected many times. The V and J genes are TRBV5-4 and TRBJ2-7; D perhaps matches TRBD1 (6 bases). Germline V gene sequence: CDR1 SGHNT, CDR2 YYREEE (reference sequence). Trimming stripped 4 bases from V and 3 bases from J, with 8 bases between. This CDR3 is built from 12 residues. The CDR3 sequence: CASSHRDYEQYF. The CDR3 DNA is TGTGCCAGCAGCCACAGGGACTACGAGCAGTACTTC.

The rearrangement uses TRBV29-1 and TRBJ2-7; D is perhaps TRBD1 (5 bases). Trimming pared 5 bases from V and 6 bases from J, leaving 14 bases between. The CDR3 length is 12 residues. Per germline, CDR1 SQVTM and CDR2 ANQGSEA. CDR3 residues: CSVPQGPGEQYF. In nucleotides, the CDR3 is TGCAGCGTTCCCCAGGGTCCGGGCGAGCAGTACTTC.

This clonotype was seen more than once but under ten times. The chain joins TRBV10-3 to TRBJ2-3, with D possibly TRBD2 on 6 matching bases. The germline V gene has CDR1 ENHRY and CDR2 SYGVKD. Deletions cut 9 bases from V and 3 bases from J, with 10 bases between. CDR3 length equals 12 residues. In DNA form, the CDR3 reads TGTGCCATGGGGACTTTTACAGATACGCAGTATTTT. Its protein product is CAMGTFTDTQYF.

There are many counts of this clonotype. The chain uses TRBV4-3 and TRBJ1-2, with D possibly matching TRBD1 (5 bases). The germline V and J ends were trimmed by 1 base and 3 bases, with 12 bases remaining between them. Looked up from germline, CDR1 is LGHNA and CDR2 is YSLEER. CDR3 size: 15 residues. Here the CDR3 DNA reads TGCGCCAGCAGCCAAGTTGGCAGGGACCACTATGGCTACACCTTC. Protein sequence: CASSQVGRDHYGYTF.

This clonotype was seen a handful of times. The rearrangement uses TRBV5-1 and TRBJ1-1; D is ambiguous. Between the trimmed V and J ends, which lost 2 bases and 1 base, there was a span of 6 bases. The V gene's germline CDR1 is SGHRS and CDR2 YFSETQ. The CDR3 sequence is 13 residues long. CDR3: CASSFNSNTEAFF. The CDR3 region has the DNA TGCGCCAGCAGCTTTAATTCGAACACTGAAGCTTTCTTT.

The table lists this clonotype with many counts. The rearrangement links TRBV29-1 to TRBJ1-5, with D maybe TRBD1 (6 bases). Germline assignment: CDR1 SQVTM and CDR2 ANQGSEA. Trimming took off 8 bases at V and 12 bases at J, with 23 bases between the two ends. The CDR3 spans 13 residues. The chain's CDR3 is CSYRTDEEVGQHF. CDR3 nucleotide sequence: TGCAGCTATAGGACAGATGAAGAGGTTGGCCAGCATTTT. Variable domain in full (rest from reference TRBV29-1 and TRBJ1-5): SAVISQKPSRDICQRGTSLTIQCQVDSQVTMMFWYRQQPGQSLTLIATANQGSEATYESGFVIDKFPISRPNLTFSTLTVSNMSPEDSSIYLCSYRTDEEVGQHFGDGTRLSIL.

This clonotype was recorded many times. Written as DNA, the CDR3 is TGTGCCAGCAGTGACTCGCCGGGGGCAGGGTACAATGAGCAGTTCTTC. Its protein is CASSDSPGAGYNEQFF. The chain couples TRBV6-4 to TRBJ2-1; D could derive from TRBD1 or TRBD2 (6 bases each). The CDR3 spans 16 residues. CDR1 and CDR2 (germline): MRHNA, SNTAGT. V lost 0 bases and J lost 4, with 13 bases in between.

V gene TRBV29-1 combines with J gene TRBJ2-7; D perhaps matches TRBD2 (6 bases). This CDR3 has 12 amino acids. Germline assignment: CDR1 SQVTM and CDR2 ANQGSEA. V was cut by 4 bases and J by 5 bases, with 12 bases left in between. CDR3 bases: TGCAGCGTTGTTGCGGGAATCGACGAGCAGTACTTC. As protein: CSVVAGIDEQYF.

The sample holds a few counts of this clonotype. This rearrangement joins TRBV29-1 to TRBJ1-1; no reliable D call. CDR1 SQVTM and CDR2 ANQGSEA come from the germline V gene. This CDR3 has 12 residues. The ends were cut back, 6 bases at V and 6 bases at J, with 14 bases in the middle. The CDR3 here is CSVRTPRSEAFF. The CDR3 bases are TGCAGCGTCCGGACTCCAAGGTCTGAAGCTTTCTTT.